Below are 3 T cell receptor beta chains sequenced from a single sample in a study of shared clonotypes between healthy human individuals. Sequencing was performed with immunoSEQ multiplex PCR; in TCRdb, only in-frame clones are kept and a portion is missing. Here the sample spans 550,000 to 850,000 clones, 72% being singletons. The sequencing input was memory CD4+ T cells sorted from blood. Indicated subset: CD45RA-negative fraction. Receptors originate from a woman aged 25 to 45 in good health.

This clone is a singleton in its sample. V usage is TRBV15 and J usage is TRBJ2-7, with 8 bases identical to TRBD2. The germline CDR1 and CDR2 sequences are LNHNV and YYDKDF (reference sequence). This CDR3 region has 15 residues. The V segment lost 0 bases and the J segment 7 bases; nucleotides outside the gene matches: 8. The CDR3 DNA reads TGTGCCACCAGCAGAGATCTTGCAGCGGGAGTTGAGCAGTACTTC. It is translated as CATSRDLAAGVEQYF. Filled out from reference TRBV15 and TRBJ2-7, the complete variable domain reads DAMVIQNPRYQVTQFGKPVTLSCSQTLNHNVMYWYQQKSSQAPKLLFHYYDKDFNNEADTPDNFQSRRPNTSFCFLDIRSPGLGDTAMYLCATSRDLAAGVEQYFGPGTRLTVT.

Comment on this clone: This may be a read error: a much more frequent sequence differs by one nucleotide. The chain couples TRBV2 to TRBJ1-1, with 9 positions matching TRBD1. After removal of 10 bases from V and 0 bases from J, the junction contained 3 bases not matched to a gene. The CDR3 is made up of 13 amino acids. Germline CDR1 is SNHLY and CDR2 is FYNNEI. The CDR3 region is CANGTGMNTEAFF. CDR3 coding DNA: TGTGCCAACGGGACAGGGATGAACACTGAAGCTTTCTTT.

A word on this clone: The sample holds other DNA sequences that translate to the same CDR3. The V call is TRBV5-1, the J call TRBJ1-3; 7 bases fit TRBD1. CDR1 is SGHRS, CDR2 YFSETQ, per germline. The CDR3 consists of 14 residues. With 4 bases clipped from V and 3 bases from J, the junction kept 4 bases outside the gene matches. CDR3 sequence reads: CASSLGTDGNTIYF. CDR3 in DNA: TGCGCCAGCAGCCTAGGGACAGATGGAAACACCATATATTTT.